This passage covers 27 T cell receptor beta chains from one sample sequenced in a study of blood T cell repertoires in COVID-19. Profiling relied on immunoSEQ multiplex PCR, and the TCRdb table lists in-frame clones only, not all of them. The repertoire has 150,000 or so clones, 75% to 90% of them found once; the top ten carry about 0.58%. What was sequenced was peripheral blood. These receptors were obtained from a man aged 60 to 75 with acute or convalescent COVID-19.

The CDR3 loop is CASSPERLNTEAFF. The CDR3, as DNA: TGTGCCAGCAGCCCTGAGAGGTTAAACACTGAAGCTTTCTTT. V usage is TRBV7-9 and J usage is TRBJ1-1; D is undetermined. The length of the CDR3 is 14 residues. V lost 5 bases, J lost 2 bases, and 12 bases lay in between. The germline gives CDR1 SEHNR, CDR2 FQNEAQ (reference sequence).

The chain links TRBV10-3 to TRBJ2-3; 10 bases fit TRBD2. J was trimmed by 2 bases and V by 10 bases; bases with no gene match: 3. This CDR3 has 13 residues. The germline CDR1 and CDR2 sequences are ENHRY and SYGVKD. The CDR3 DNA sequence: TGTGCCACGCTAGCGGGAGCCACAGATACGCAGTATTTT. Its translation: CATLAGATDTQYF.

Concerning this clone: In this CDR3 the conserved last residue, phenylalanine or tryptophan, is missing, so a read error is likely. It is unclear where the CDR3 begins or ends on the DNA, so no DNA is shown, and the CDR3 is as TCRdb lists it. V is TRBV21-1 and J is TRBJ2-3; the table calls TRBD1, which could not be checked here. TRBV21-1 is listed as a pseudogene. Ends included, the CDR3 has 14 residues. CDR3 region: CASSKGGTGGAQSL.

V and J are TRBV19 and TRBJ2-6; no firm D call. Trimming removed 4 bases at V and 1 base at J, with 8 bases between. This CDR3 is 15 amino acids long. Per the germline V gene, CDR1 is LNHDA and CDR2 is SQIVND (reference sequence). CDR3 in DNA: TGTGCCAGTAGTAGCAGGCAATCTGGGGCCAACGTCCTGACTTTC. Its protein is CASSSRQSGANVLTF.

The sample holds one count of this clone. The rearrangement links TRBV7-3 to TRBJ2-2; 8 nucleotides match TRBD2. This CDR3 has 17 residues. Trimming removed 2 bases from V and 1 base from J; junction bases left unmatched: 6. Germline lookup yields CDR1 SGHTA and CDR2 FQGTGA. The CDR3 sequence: CASSLAEAGGNTGELFF. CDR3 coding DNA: TGTGCCAGCAGCTTAGCCGAGGCGGGAGGGAACACCGGGGAGCTGTTTTTT.

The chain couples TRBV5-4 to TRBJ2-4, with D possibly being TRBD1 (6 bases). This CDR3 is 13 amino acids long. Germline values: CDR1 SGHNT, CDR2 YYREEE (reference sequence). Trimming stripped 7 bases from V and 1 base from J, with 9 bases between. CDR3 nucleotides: TGTGCCAGCCGACAGGAGGCCAAAAACATTCAGTACTTC. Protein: CASRQEAKNIQYF.

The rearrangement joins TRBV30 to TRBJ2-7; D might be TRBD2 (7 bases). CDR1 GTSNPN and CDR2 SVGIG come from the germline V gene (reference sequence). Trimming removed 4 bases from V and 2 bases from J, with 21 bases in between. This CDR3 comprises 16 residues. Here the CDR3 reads CAWNAAYKGGTYEQYF. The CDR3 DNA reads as TGTGCCTGGAACGCGGCCTATAAGGGGGGGACCTACGAGCAGTACTTC.

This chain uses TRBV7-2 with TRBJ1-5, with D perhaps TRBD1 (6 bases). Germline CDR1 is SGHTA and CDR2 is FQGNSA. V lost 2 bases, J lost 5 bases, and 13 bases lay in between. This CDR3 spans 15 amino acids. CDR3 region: CASSLRWGPDQPQHF. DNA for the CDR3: TGTGCCAGCAGCTTACGTTGGGGGCCTGATCAGCCCCAGCATTTT.

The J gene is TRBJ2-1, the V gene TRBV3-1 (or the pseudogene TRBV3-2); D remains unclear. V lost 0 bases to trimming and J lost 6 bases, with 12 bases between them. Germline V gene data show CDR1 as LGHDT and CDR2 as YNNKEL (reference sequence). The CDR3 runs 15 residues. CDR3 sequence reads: CASSQDPRGRNEQFF. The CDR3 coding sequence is TGTGCCAGCAGCCAAGATCCAAGAGGCCGCAATGAGCAGTTCTTC.

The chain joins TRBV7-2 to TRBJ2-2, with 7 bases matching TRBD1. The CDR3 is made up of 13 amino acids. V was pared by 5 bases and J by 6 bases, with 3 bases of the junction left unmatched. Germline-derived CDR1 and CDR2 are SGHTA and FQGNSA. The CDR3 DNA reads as TGTGCCAGCAGCCCCGACAGGGCCGGGGAGCTGTTTTTT. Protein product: CASSPDRAGELFF. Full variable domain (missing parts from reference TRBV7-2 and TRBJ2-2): GAGVSQSPSNKVTEKGKDVELRCDPISGHTALYWYRQSLGQGLEFLIYFQGNSAPDKSGLPSDRFSAERTGGSVSTLTIQRTQQEDSAVYLCASSPDRAGELFFGEGSRLTVL.

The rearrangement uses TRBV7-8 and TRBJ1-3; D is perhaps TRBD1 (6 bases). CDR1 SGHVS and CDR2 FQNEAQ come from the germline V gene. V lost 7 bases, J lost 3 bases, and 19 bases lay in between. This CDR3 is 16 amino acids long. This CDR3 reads CASTTWGGLGGNTIYF. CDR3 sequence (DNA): TGTGCCAGCACCACATGGGGGGGGCTGGGTGGAAACACCATATATTTT.

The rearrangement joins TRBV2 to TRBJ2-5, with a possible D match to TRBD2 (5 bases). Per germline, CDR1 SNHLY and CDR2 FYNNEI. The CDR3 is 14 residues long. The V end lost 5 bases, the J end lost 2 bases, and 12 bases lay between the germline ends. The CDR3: CASSSYGIQETQYF. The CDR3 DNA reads TGTGCCAGCAGTTCCTACGGGATACAAGAGACCCAGTACTTC.

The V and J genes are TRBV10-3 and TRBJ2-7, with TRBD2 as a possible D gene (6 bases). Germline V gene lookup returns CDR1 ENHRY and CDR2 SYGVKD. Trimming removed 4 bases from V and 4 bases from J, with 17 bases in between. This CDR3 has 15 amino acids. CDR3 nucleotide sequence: TGTGCCATCAGTGGAGCGGAAGGGGCGGGGTACGAGCAGTACTTC. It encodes CAISGAEGAGYEQYF.

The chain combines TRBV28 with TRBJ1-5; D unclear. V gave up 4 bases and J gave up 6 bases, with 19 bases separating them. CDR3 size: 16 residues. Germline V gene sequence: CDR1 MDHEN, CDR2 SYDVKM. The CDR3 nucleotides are TGTGCCAGCAGTTCCGGGAAGGAAACCATCCCTCAGCCCCAGCATTTT. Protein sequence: CASSSGKETIPQPQHF.

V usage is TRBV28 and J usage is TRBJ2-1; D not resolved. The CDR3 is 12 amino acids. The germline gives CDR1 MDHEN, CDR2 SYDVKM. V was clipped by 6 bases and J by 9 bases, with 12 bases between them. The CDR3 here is CASSTSSREQFF. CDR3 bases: TGTGCCAGCAGCACCAGTTCTCGTGAGCAGTTCTTC.

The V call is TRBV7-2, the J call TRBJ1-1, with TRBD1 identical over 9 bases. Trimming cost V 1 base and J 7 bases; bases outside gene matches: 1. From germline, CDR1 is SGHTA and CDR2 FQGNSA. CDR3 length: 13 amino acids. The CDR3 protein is CASSLETGGEAFF. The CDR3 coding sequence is TGTGCCAGCAGCTTAGAGACAGGGGGTGAAGCTTTCTTT.

CDR3 sequence reads: CASSPWGQATEAFF. CDR3 DNA sequence: TGTGCCAGCAGTCCCTGGGGACAGGCCACTGAAGCTTTCTTT. The genes are TRBV6-2 or TRBV6-3 and TRBJ1-1; 8 bases fit TRBD1. V shed 5 bases, J shed 4 bases, and the junction held 6 bases outside the gene matches. This CDR3 region has 14 residues. Germline V gives CDR1 MNHEY, CDR2 SVGEGT.

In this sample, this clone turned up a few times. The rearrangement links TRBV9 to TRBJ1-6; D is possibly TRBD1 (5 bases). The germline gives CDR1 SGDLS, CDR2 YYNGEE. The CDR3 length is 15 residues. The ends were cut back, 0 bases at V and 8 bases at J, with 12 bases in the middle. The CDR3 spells CASSVAGGGDSPLHF. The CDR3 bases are TGTGCCAGCAGCGTAGCTGGGGGAGGTGATTCACCCCTCCACTTT.

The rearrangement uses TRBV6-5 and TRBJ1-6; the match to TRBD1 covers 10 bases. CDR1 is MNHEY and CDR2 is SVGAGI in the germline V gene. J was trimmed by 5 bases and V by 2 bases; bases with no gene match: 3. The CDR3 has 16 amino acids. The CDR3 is CASSYGTGDNNSPLHF. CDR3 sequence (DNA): TGTGCCAGCAGTTACGGGACAGGGGACAATAATTCACCCCTCCACTTT.

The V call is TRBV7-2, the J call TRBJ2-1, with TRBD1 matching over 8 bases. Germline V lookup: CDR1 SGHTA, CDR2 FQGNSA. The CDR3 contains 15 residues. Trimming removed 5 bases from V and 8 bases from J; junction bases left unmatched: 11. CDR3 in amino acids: CASSPSRGQYHEQFF. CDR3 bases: TGTGCCAGCAGCCCCAGCAGGGGGCAGTATCATGAGCAGTTCTTC.

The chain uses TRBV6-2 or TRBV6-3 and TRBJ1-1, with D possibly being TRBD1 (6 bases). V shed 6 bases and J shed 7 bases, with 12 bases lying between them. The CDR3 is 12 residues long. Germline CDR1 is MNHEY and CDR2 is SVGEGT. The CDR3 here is CASSQGQFEAFF. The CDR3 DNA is TGTGCCAGCAGCCAAGGACAGTTTGAAGCTTTCTTT.

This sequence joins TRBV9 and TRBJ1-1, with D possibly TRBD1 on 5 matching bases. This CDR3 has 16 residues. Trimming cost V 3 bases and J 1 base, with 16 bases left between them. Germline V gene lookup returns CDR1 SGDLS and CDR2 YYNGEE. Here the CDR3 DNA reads TGTGCCAGCAGCGGGGCCCCCGGGGGAGGGAACACTGAAGCTTTCTTT. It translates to CASSGAPGGGNTEAFF.

The CDR3 DNA is TGTGCCTGGAGTGTCGGTACAGCCGGTCAGCCCCAGCATTTT. Its protein product is CAWSVGTAGQPQHF. The rearrangement joins TRBV30 to TRBJ1-5, with D unclear. The CDR3 has 14 amino acids. Germline lookup yields CDR1 GTSNPN and CDR2 SVGIG (reference sequence). V shed 0 bases and J shed 6 bases, with 12 bases lying between them.

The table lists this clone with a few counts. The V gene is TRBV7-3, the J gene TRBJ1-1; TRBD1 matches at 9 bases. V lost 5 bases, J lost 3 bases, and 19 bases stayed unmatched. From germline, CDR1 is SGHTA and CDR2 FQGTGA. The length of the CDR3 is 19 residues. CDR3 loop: CASSTGTGFAAGRDTEAFF. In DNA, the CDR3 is TGTGCCAGCAGCACCGGGACAGGGTTCGCCGCGGGAAGGGACACTGAAGCTTTCTTT.

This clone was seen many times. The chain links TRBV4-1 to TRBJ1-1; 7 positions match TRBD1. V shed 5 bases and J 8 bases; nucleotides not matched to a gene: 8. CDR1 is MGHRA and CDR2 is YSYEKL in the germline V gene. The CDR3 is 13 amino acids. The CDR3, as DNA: TGCGCCAGCAGCTCTCAAGGGGGCGCGGAAGCTTTCTTT. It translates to CASSSQGGAEAFF.

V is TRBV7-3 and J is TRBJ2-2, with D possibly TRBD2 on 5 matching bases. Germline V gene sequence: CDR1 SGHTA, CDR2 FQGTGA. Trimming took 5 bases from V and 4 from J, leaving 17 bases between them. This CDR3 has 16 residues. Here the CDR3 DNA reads TGTGCCAGCAGCCCTCATGGAATTCGGGGCACCGGGGAGCTGTTTTTT. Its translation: CASSPHGIRGTGELFF.

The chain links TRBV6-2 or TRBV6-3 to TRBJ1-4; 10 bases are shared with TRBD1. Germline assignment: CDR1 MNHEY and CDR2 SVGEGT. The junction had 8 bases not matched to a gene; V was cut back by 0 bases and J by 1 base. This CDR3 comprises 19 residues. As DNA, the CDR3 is TGTGCCAGCAGTTACTCAAGACAGGGGGCAGGTCGAACTAATGAAAAACTGTTTTTT. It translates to CASSYSRQGAGRTNEKLFF.